Following are 18 T cell receptor beta chains from one sample sequenced in a study of sequential checkpoint blockade in melanoma. Documented treatment: randomized to nivolumab then ipilimumab (arm A) or the reverse (arm B). Measured with immunoSEQ multiplex PCR; TCRdb has only the in-frame clones, and not every one. The sample shows about 27,000 clones, 70% to 85% of them seen only once. The sample here was CD8+ T cells sorted from blood (inferred from file names), taken from a patient given nivolumab and ipilimumab in sequence. The receptors derive from a human donor with melanoma.

The chain couples TRBV19 to TRBJ2-7; maybe TRBD1 (5 bases). This CDR3 has 14 residues. The V end was cut by 4 bases, the J end by 0 bases, with 10 bases between. Germline V gene data show CDR1 as LNHDA and CDR2 as SQIVND (reference sequence). Here the CDR3 DNA reads TGTGCCAGTAGTAGGACACTCGACTCCTACGAGCAGTACTTC. This translates into CASSRTLDSYEQYF.

The chain recombines TRBV19 with TRBJ2-3; 7 bases match TRBD1. V shed 2 bases and J 6 bases; nucleotides not matched to a gene: 8. This CDR3 is 15 amino acids long. Germline lookup yields CDR1 LNHDA and CDR2 SQIVND (reference sequence). The CDR3 protein is CASSISPETGDTQYF. CDR3 bases: TGTGCCAGTAGTATAAGTCCGGAGACAGGGGATACGCAGTATTTT.

The rearrangement uses TRBV4-1 and TRBJ2-1; D is possibly TRBD1 (6 bases). The CDR3 is made up of 15 amino acids. Germline loops: CDR1 MGHRA, CDR2 YSYEKL. Deletions cut 6 bases from V and 3 bases from J, with 15 bases between. The CDR3 here is CASRWTEKDYNEQFF. The CDR3 DNA follows: TGCGCCAGCAGGTGGACAGAGAAAGACTACAATGAGCAGTTCTTC.

The rearrangement links TRBV10-3 to TRBJ1-1; 8 positions match TRBD1. V was pared by 6 bases and J by 3 bases, with 0 bases of the junction left unmatched. The length of the CDR3 is 12 residues. Germline V lookup: CDR1 ENHRY, CDR2 SYGVKD. The CDR3 spells CAIRTGDTEAFF. As DNA, the CDR3 is TGTGCCATCAGGACAGGGGACACTGAAGCTTTCTTT.

This clone was recorded a few times. The genes are TRBV6-4 and TRBJ2-3; possibly TRBD2 for D (6 bases). The germline CDR1 and CDR2 sequences are MRHNA and SNTAGT. The CDR3 is 13 amino acids. V was cut by 4 bases and J by 1 base, with 6 bases left in between. The CDR3 loop reads CASSAGGTDTQYF. Written as DNA, the CDR3 is TGTGCCAGCAGTGCGGGGGGCACAGATACGCAGTATTTT.

The chain joins TRBV7-9 to TRBJ2-5; 7 positions match TRBD2. The CDR3 has 13 amino acids. The germline gives CDR1 SEHNR, CDR2 FQNEAQ (reference sequence). Unmatched junction bases numbered 6, after V lost 5 bases and J lost 6 bases. CDR3 sequence (DNA): TGTGCCAGCAGCGCCGGGACTAAAAAGACCCAGTACTTC. Encoded protein: CASSAGTKKTQYF.

This clone is medium-sized in the sample. The J gene is TRBJ1-1, the V gene TRBV15, with D possibly TRBD1 on 5 matching bases. In germline, CDR1 is LNHNV, CDR2 YYDKDF (reference sequence). The CDR3 totals 15 residues. Between the trimmed V and J ends, which lost 8 bases and 7 bases, there was a span of 23 bases. CDR3 region: CATAPRRGTFVEAFF. DNA of the CDR3: TGTGCCACCGCCCCCAGGCGGGGGACTTTTGTTGAAGCTTTCTTT.

This clone was picked up a small number of times. The chain is built from TRBV4-3 and TRBJ2-6; maybe TRBD2 (6 bases). Trimming took 0 bases from V and 2 from J, leaving 8 bases between them. Per the germline V gene, CDR1 is LGHNA and CDR2 is YSLEER. This CDR3 region has 16 residues. The CDR3 here is CASSQEEGAGANVLTF. CDR3 nucleotides: TGCGCCAGCAGCCAAGAGGAGGGCGCTGGGGCCAACGTCCTGACTTTC.

The chain joins TRBV7-2 to TRBJ2-7; 7 bases are a match to TRBD2. Germline V lookup: CDR1 SGHTA, CDR2 FQGNSA. V lost 4 bases to trimming and J lost 3 bases; unmatched junction nucleotides: 0. This CDR3 region has 12 residues. The CDR3 here is CASSWGGYEQYF. The CDR3, as DNA: TGTGCCAGCAGCTGGGGGGGCTACGAGCAGTACTTC.

This chain joins TRBV28 and TRBJ2-5; 8 positions agree with TRBD2. This CDR3 spans 14 amino acids. The V and J ends lost 5 bases and 5 bases, in that order; junction bases with no gene match: 7. Germline V gene lookup returns CDR1 MDHEN and CDR2 SYDVKM. CDR3 in amino acids: CASSPERGRETQYF. CDR3 nucleotide sequence: TGTGCCAGCAGTCCAGAGCGGGGGCGGGAGACCCAGTACTTC.

The chain joins TRBV6-5 to TRBJ2-7, with D perhaps matching TRBD1 (5 bases). The V end was cut by 1 base, the J end by 3 bases, with 10 bases between. Per germline, CDR1 MNHEY and CDR2 SVGAGI. This CDR3 region has 14 residues. CDR3 region: CASSYFAGHYEQYF. CDR3 sequence (DNA): TGTGCCAGCAGTTACTTCGCAGGGCACTACGAGCAGTACTTC.

By frequency in the sample, this clone is medium-sized. The genes are TRBV30 and TRBJ1-4; 7 bases agree with TRBD1. The CDR3 has 17 amino acids. J gave up 0 bases and V 1 base, and 8 bases lay outside the gene matches. Germline lookup yields CDR1 GTSNPN and CDR2 SVGIG (reference sequence). The CDR3 spells CAWSEDPTGATNEKLFF. The CDR3 bases are TGTGCCTGGAGTGAAGACCCTACAGGGGCAACTAATGAAAAACTGTTTTTT.

The chain couples TRBV2 to TRBJ2-2; D possibly corresponds to TRBD2 (5 bases). The V gene lost 3 bases and the J gene lost 7 bases, with 12 bases spanning the gap. This CDR3 is 14 amino acids long. Germline V gene lookup returns CDR1 SNHLY and CDR2 FYNNEI. CDR3 protein: CASSDFTAGGELFF. The CDR3 region has the DNA TGTGCCAGCAGTGATTTCACCGCGGGCGGGGAGCTGTTTTTT.

A few counts support this clone. The chain links TRBV4-1 to TRBJ1-6, with 8 bases aligning to TRBD1. The CDR3 totals 16 residues. The germline V gene has CDR1 MGHRA and CDR2 YSYEKL. After removal of 0 bases from V and 10 bases from J, the junction contained 8 bases not matched to a gene. CDR3 in DNA: TGCGCCAGCAGCCAAGACACGACAGGGGCGAGATCACCCCTCCACTTT. It is translated as CASSQDTTGARSPLHF.

This clone is a singleton in its sample. The rearrangement joins TRBV6-1 to TRBJ1-5; 7 nucleotides align to TRBD1. The CDR3 sequence is 15 residues long. Trimming at V came to 7 bases and at J to 7 bases, leaving 13 bases not matched to a gene. Per germline, CDR1 MNHNS and CDR2 SASEGT. Here the CDR3 reads CASTSVRETGQPQHF. Written as DNA, the CDR3 is TGTGCCAGCACCTCAGTCCGGGAGACAGGGCAGCCCCAGCATTTT.

The chain links TRBV4-3 to TRBJ2-7; 11 bases line up with TRBD1. The V gene end was trimmed by 2 bases and the J gene end by 3 bases; junction bases not matched to a gene: 3. Germline values: CDR1 LGHNA, CDR2 YSLEER. The CDR3 consists of 15 residues. CDR3 sequence: CASSQSGTGGYEQYF. CDR3 in DNA: TGCGCCAGCAGCCAATCCGGGACAGGGGGCTACGAGCAGTACTTC.

Comment on this clone: Relative to the germline gene, one junction end is altered; a read error may explain this. This rearrangement joins TRBV27 to TRBJ2-7; D may be TRBD2 (5 bases). Germline-derived CDR1 and CDR2 are MNHEY and SMNVEV (reference sequence). There are 14 residues in the CDR3. The chain's CDR3 is CASSLGGSDYERYF. CDR3 nucleotides: TGTGCCAGCAGTTTAGGTGGCAGCGACTACGAGCGGTACTTC.

This chain uses TRBV28 with TRBJ1-1; D is unresolved. This CDR3 has 10 residues. Germline-derived CDR1 and CDR2 are MDHEN and SYDVKM. The V and J ends lost 5 bases and 6 bases respectively, with 4 bases between them. The CDR3 here is CASSAAEAFF. CDR3 sequence (DNA): TGTGCCAGCAGTGCGGCTGAAGCTTTCTTT.